The 3 T cell receptor beta chains given below trace back to one sample, sequenced in a study of cytomegalovirus exposure and HLA in healthy donors. Only in-frame clones appear in the TCRdb table, and some are missing; sequencing was by immunoSEQ multiplex PCR. Here the sample spans around 170,000 clones, 85% being singletons. Sequencing used PBMCs. These receptors originate from a man between 18 and 35 years old in good health and CMV-seropositive.

This clone appeared a few times. This sequence joins TRBV2 and TRBJ2-7; D might be TRBD2 (6 bases). This CDR3 spans 13 amino acids. V was cut by 3 bases and J by 2 bases, with 8 bases left in between. CDR1 SNHLY and CDR2 FYNNEI come from the germline V gene. CDR3 in amino acids: CASSEGGAYEQYF. The CDR3 DNA is TGTGCCAGCAGTGAGGGGGGAGCCTACGAGCAGTACTTC.

This sequence joins TRBV4-2 and TRBJ2-3, with 11 bases aligning to TRBD2. The CDR3 is 18 residues long. Per germline, CDR1 LGHNA and CDR2 YNFKEQ. The junction had 15 bases not matched to a gene; V was cut back by 3 bases and J by 7 bases. The CDR3 DNA is TGTGCCAGCAGCCAGACCCTACTTCCGGGACTAGCGGAGAATACGCAGTATTTT. It translates to CASSQTLLPGLAENTQYF.

The gene calls are TRBV4-2 and TRBJ1-6, with D possibly being TRBD1 (6 bases). Germline V CDR1 and CDR2: LGHNA, YNFKEQ. CDR3 length equals 15 residues. Trimming shortened V by 4 bases and J by 5 bases, and 12 bases separated the two germline ends. The CDR3: CASSPGTTDNSPLHF. CDR3 nucleotides: TGTGCCAGCAGCCCCGGGACAACAGATAATTCACCCCTCCACTTT.